Presented here are 28 T cell receptor beta chains from one specimen sequenced in a study of shared clonotypes between healthy human individuals. TCRdb's copy holds only in-frame clones and misses some; the assay was immunoSEQ multiplex PCR. The sample records more than 400,000 clones, over 75% being singletons. Source material: PBMCs. The receptors shown here come from a woman aged 40 to 55 in good health. Some clones in this sample may be carry-over from other donors' samples.

This chain uses TRBV5-4 with TRBJ2-2, with 13 bases that match TRBD2. The V gene's germline CDR1 is SGHNT and CDR2 YYREEE (reference sequence). The junction had 4 bases not matched to a gene; V was cut back by 4 bases and J by 1 base. This CDR3 spans 17 amino acids. CDR3 in amino acids: CASSRGLAGLNTGELFF. CDR3 coding DNA: TGTGCCAGCAGCCGGGGACTAGCGGGATTGAACACCGGGGAGCTGTTTTTT.

The V gene is TRBV7-9, the J gene TRBJ2-2, with 14 positions matching TRBD2. The J segment lost 6 bases and the V segment lost 4 bases, leaving 10 bases of the junction unmatched. The CDR3 totals 18 residues. The germline CDR1 and CDR2 sequences are SEHNR and FQNEAQ (reference sequence). DNA of the CDR3: TGTGCCAGCAGCTATTCGGGACTAGCGGGAGTATCGGCCGGGGAGCTGTTTTTT. This codes for CASSYSGLAGVSAGELFF.

This rearrangement joins TRBV7-3 to TRBJ2-3; TRBD2 matches at 9 bases. This CDR3 has 14 residues. Germline V gene lookup returns CDR1 SGHTA and CDR2 FQGTGA. V shed 3 bases, J shed 7 bases, and the junction held 5 bases outside the gene matches. The chain's CDR3 is CASSLREGLYTQYF. CDR3 DNA sequence: TGTGCCAGCAGCTTGCGGGAGGGCCTGTATACGCAGTATTTT.

V usage is TRBV4-1 and J usage is TRBJ2-5; 10 bases agree with TRBD2. The germline gives CDR1 MGHRA, CDR2 YSYEKL. The CDR3 has 15 amino acids. V lost 3 bases, J lost 5 bases, and 6 bases stayed unmatched. The CDR3 spells CASSHISGRTETQYF. The CDR3 DNA sequence: TGCGCCAGCAGCCATATTAGCGGGAGGACGGAGACCCAGTACTTC.

Notes on this clone: The sample contains more than one DNA sequence encoding this CDR3. The chain employs TRBV11-3 and TRBJ2-7, with D unclear. Between the trimmed V and J ends, which lost 1 base and 2 bases, there was a span of 9 bases. Germline V CDR1 and CDR2: SGHNT, YENEEA. The CDR3 is made up of 14 amino acids. CDR3 protein: CASSLGGSTYEQYF. The CDR3 bases are TGTGCCAGCAGCTTAGGAGGCAGTACCTACGAGCAGTACTTC.

The J gene is TRBJ2-3, the V gene TRBV5-6; 12 bases agree with TRBD2. CDR1 SGHDT and CDR2 YYEEEE come from the germline V gene. There are 16 residues in the CDR3. Germline trimming cut 0 bases from V and 4 bases from J; bases unmatched to any gene: 3. The CDR3 is CASSLGLAGGSDTQYF. CDR3 DNA: TGTGCCAGCAGCTTGGGTCTAGCGGGAGGGTCAGATACGCAGTATTTT.

This clone was counted a single time. The J gene is TRBJ2-3, the V gene TRBV6-5; perhaps TRBD2 as D (5 bases). V dropped 5 bases and J dropped 5 bases, with 11 bases sitting between them. This CDR3 region has 13 residues. Germline CDR1 is MNHEY and CDR2 is SVGAGI. The CDR3 sequence: CASSTREGDTQYF. The CDR3 nucleotides are TGTGCCAGCAGTACCCGAGAGGGAGATACGCAGTATTTT.

In the case of this clone: This likely reflects a read error, since a far larger clone is one base away. The sample carries other DNA sequences with the same CDR3. This sequence joins TRBV30 and TRBJ2-2; perhaps TRBD2 as D (5 bases). The germline V gene encodes CDR1 GTSNPN and CDR2 SVGIG (reference sequence). The V end lost 0 bases, the J end lost 5 bases, and 13 bases lay between the germline ends. CDR3 length: 15 amino acids. CDR3 in DNA: TGTGCCTGGAGTGTAAAACCCCGGGATACCGGGGAGCTGTTTTTT. It translates to CAWSVKPRDTGELFF.

The V gene is TRBV6-6, the J gene TRBJ2-1; D may be TRBD2 (5 bases). Trimming took off 0 bases at V and 1 base at J, with 7 bases between the two ends. Germline values: CDR1 MNHNY, CDR2 SVGAGI (reference sequence). This CDR3 contains 15 residues. CDR3 in DNA: TGTGCCAGCAGTTACTCCAGCGGATCCTACAATGAGCAGTTCTTC. Translating it yields CASSYSSGSYNEQFF.

On this clone: A far larger clone is a single base away, which makes a read error likely. Other nucleotide sequences in the sample specify the same CDR3. The genes are TRBV5-6 and TRBJ2-5; 8 nucleotides align to TRBD1. The J call is uncertain, as TRBJ2-7 better fits the DNA end. The CDR3 extends over 16 amino acids. In germline, CDR1 is SGHDT, CDR2 YYEEEE. This chain's CDR3 is CASSLAGQGFGYEQYF. The CDR3, as DNA: TGTGCCAGTAGCTTGGCTGGACAGGGTTTTGGATACGAGCAGTACTTC.

This clone was observed at least ten times. This chain joins TRBV27 and TRBJ2-7; 15 bases map to TRBD2. Trimming removed 5 bases from V and 0 bases from J; junction bases left unmatched: 5. Germline V gene data show CDR1 as MNHEY and CDR2 as SMNVEV (reference sequence). The CDR3 runs 17 residues. DNA of the CDR3: TGTGCCAGCAGTGGGTGGACTAGCGGGAGGGACTCCTACGAGCAGTACTTC. As protein: CASSGWTSGRDSYEQYF.

This clone has only a few counts. The CDR3 bases are TGTGCCAGCTCGGGACAGACAGGGACTAATGAAAAACTGTTTTTT. Translated: CASSGQTGTNEKLFF. The chain carries TRBV18 and TRBJ1-4, with 7 bases fitting TRBD1. CDR3 size: 15 residues. With V trimmed by 6 bases and J by 2 bases, 6 bases remained unmatched. Germline CDR1 reads KGHSH; CDR2 reads LQKENI.

The chain couples TRBV9 to TRBJ2-2; D gene unclear. Trimming removed 4 bases from V and 7 bases from J, with 11 bases in between. The germline V gene has CDR1 SGDLS and CDR2 YYNGEE. The CDR3 covers 13 residues. The CDR3 nucleotides are TGTGCCAGCAGCCCCGGAGATTTCGGGGAGCTGTTTTTT. Translated, it gives CASSPGDFGELFF.

The gene calls are TRBV5-6 and TRBJ2-3, with D perhaps TRBD1 or TRBD2 (5 bases each). The CDR3 has 14 amino acids. Germline assignment: CDR1 SGHDT and CDR2 YYEEEE. Trimming stripped 3 bases from V and 2 bases from J, with 10 bases between. As DNA, the CDR3 is TGTGCCAGCAGCTCGGGGCCAACCACAGATACGCAGTATTTT. Translating gives CASSSGPTTDTQYF.

The V gene is TRBV18, the J gene TRBJ2-5; D gene uncertain. This CDR3 has 13 residues. V was pared by 4 bases and J by 1 base, with 7 bases between. Germline V gene sequence: CDR1 KGHSH, CDR2 LQKENI. CDR3 residues: CASSRDFQETQYF. The CDR3 nucleotides are TGTGCCAGCTCACGGGATTTCCAAGAGACCCAGTACTTC.

The rearrangement uses TRBV6-5 and TRBJ1-5, with a tentative D call TRBD1 (5 bases). With 6 bases removed from V and 2 bases from J, the gap between germline ends came to 11 bases. Per the germline V gene, CDR1 is MNHEY and CDR2 is SVGAGI. CDR3 length equals 14 residues. The CDR3 nucleotides read TGTGCCAGCAGGCTGAGGGGCGGCAATCAGCCCCAGCATTTT. This encodes CASRLRGGNQPQHF.

The chain recombines TRBV29-1 with TRBJ2-3; possibly TRBD2 for D (6 bases). The CDR3 has 13 amino acids. Germline lookup yields CDR1 SQVTM and CDR2 ANQGSEA. Trimming removed 6 bases at V and 5 bases at J, with 15 bases between. The CDR3 protein is CSVWGGDLDTQYF. CDR3 sequence (DNA): TGCAGCGTGTGGGGCGGGGACTTAGATACGCAGTATTTT.

This clone was observed once. The chain joins TRBV2 to TRBJ2-1, with TRBD2 as a possible D gene (5 bases). V lost 4 bases and J 0 bases, leaving 10 bases between the germline ends. Germline-derived CDR1 and CDR2 are SNHLY and FYNNEI. The CDR3 is made up of 15 amino acids. The CDR3 sequence is CASSGAGYSYNEQFF. The CDR3 region has the DNA TGTGCCAGCAGTGGGGCGGGTTACTCCTACAATGAGCAGTTCTTC.

A word on this clone: A much larger clone lies a single base off, so this may be a read error. This chain links TRBV6-4 with TRBJ2-1; no clear D gene. This CDR3 is 13 amino acids long. V was shortened by 0 bases and J by 5 bases, with 5 bases between the two germline ends. Germline V gene lookup returns CDR1 MRHNA and CDR2 SNTAGT. CDR3 sequence (DNA): TGTGCCAGCAGTGACTCGTACAACAATGAGCAGTTCTTC. Its protein is CASSDSYNNEQFF.

This clone was seen once. This CDR3 reads CASRHRDPYYEQYF. CDR3 in DNA: TGTGCCAGCAGACATAGGGACCCTTATTACGAGCAGTACTTC. V usage is TRBV5-5 and J usage is TRBJ2-7, with D possibly called TRBD1 or TRBD2 (5 bases each). This CDR3 contains 14 residues. The germline CDR1 and CDR2 sequences are SGHKS and YYEKEE (reference sequence). V gave up 5 bases and J gave up 4 bases, with 16 bases separating them. Variable domain in full (rest from reference TRBV5-5 and TRBJ2-7): DAGVTQSPTHLIKTRGQQVTLRCSPISGHKSVSWYQQVLGQGPQFIFQYYEKEERGRGNFPDRFSARQFPNYSSELNVNALLLGDSALYLCASRHRDPYYEQYFGPGTRLTVT.

V usage is TRBV30 and J usage is TRBJ2-1, with a tentative D call TRBD2 (6 bases). V gave up 3 bases and J gave up 0 bases, with 6 bases separating them. Per germline, CDR1 GTSNPN and CDR2 SVGIG (reference sequence). CDR3 length equals 13 residues. The CDR3 DNA reads as TGTGCCTGGAGCGGGGGCTCCTACAATGAGCAGTTCTTC. Translating it yields CAWSGGSYNEQFF.

The rearrangement links TRBV19 to TRBJ2-5; D ambiguous. The ends were cut back, 3 bases at V and 2 bases at J, with 10 bases in the middle. CDR3 length equals 14 residues. The germline V gene encodes CDR1 LNHDA and CDR2 SQIVND (reference sequence). CDR3 sequence reads: CASSILHIQETQYF. The CDR3 DNA follows: TGTGCCAGTAGTATTCTACATATTCAAGAGACCCAGTACTTC.

The sample holds a few counts of this clone. The chain links TRBV28 to TRBJ2-7, with D tentatively TRBD1 (5 bases). Germline V CDR1 and CDR2: MDHEN, SYDVKM. V shed 7 bases and J shed 0 bases, with 16 bases lying between them. This CDR3 spans 15 amino acids. This CDR3 reads CASMGPLGNSYEQYF. CDR3 coding DNA: TGTGCCAGCATGGGGCCATTGGGAAACTCCTACGAGCAGTACTTC.

In regard to this clone: A far larger clone is just one base off, so this is likely a read error. Other DNA sequences in this sample translate to the same CDR3. This chain joins TRBV6-1 and TRBJ1-1; possible D gene TRBD1, 5 bases. The CDR3 is made up of 16 amino acids. Germline lookup yields CDR1 MNHNS and CDR2 SASEGT. CDR3 in amino acids: CASSEALGRLNTEAFF. In DNA form, the CDR3 reads TGTGCCAGTAGTGAAGCGCTGGGGCGGTTGAACACTGAAGCTTTCTTT.

The count of this clone is one. The CDR3 reads CASSGGGDESGYTF. The DNA of the CDR3 is TGTGCCAGCAGTGGGGGTGGAGATGAGAGTGGCTACACCTTC. This rearrangement joins TRBV25-1 to TRBJ1-2; D not certain. The CDR3 runs to 14 residues. Germline CDR1 reads MGHDK; CDR2 reads SYGVNS. V was trimmed by 4 bases and J by 7 bases, leaving 16 bases between them.

This chain uses TRBV11-3 with TRBJ2-7, with TRBD2 matching 14 bases. The CDR3 is 15 amino acids. J was trimmed by 2 bases and V by 4 bases; bases with no gene match: 1. Germline V gives CDR1 SGHNT, CDR2 YENEEA. The CDR3 region is CASSSGLAGAYEQYF. The CDR3 DNA is TGTGCCAGCAGCTCGGGACTAGCGGGAGCCTACGAGCAGTACTTC.

Regarding this clone: A read error is likely here: a far larger clone is one base away. This chain links TRBV5-1 with TRBJ2-5; 7 positions match TRBD1. The germline gives CDR1 SGHRS, CDR2 YFSETQ. J gave up 8 bases and V 0 bases, and 13 bases lay outside the gene matches. CDR3 length: 16 amino acids. CDR3 DNA sequence: TGCGCCAGCAGCTTGGGTGGACAGGCAGGCGCGGATACCCAGTACTTC. Translation: CASSLGGQAGADTQYF.

This rearrangement joins TRBV4-3 to TRBJ2-1, with D perhaps matching TRBD2 (7 bases). Trimming stripped 0 bases from V and 4 bases from J, with 13 bases between. Per the germline V gene, CDR1 is LGHNA and CDR2 is YSLEER. This CDR3 has 16 residues. The CDR3 region has the DNA TGCGCCAGCAGCCAAGATAGGGGGGGGCTTTACAATGAGCAGTTCTTC. Protein: CASSQDRGGLYNEQFF.